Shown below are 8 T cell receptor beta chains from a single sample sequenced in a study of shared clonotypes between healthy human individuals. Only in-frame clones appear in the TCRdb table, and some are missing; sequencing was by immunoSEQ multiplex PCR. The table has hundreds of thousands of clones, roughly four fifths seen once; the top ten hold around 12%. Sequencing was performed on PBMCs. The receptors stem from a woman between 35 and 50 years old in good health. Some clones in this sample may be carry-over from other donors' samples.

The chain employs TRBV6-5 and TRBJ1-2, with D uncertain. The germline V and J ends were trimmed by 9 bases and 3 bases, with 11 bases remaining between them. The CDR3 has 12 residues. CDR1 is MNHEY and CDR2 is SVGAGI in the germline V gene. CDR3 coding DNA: TGTGCCAGTGGCGAACGACACTATGGCTACACCTTC. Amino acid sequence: CASGERHYGYTF.

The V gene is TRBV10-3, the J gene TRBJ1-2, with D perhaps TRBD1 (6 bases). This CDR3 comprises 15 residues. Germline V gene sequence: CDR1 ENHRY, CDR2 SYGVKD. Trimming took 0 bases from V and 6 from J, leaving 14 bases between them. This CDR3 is CAISESRGLGDGYTF. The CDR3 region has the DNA TGTGCCATCAGTGAGTCACGGGGGCTCGGAGATGGCTACACCTTC.

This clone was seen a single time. The CDR3, as DNA: TGTGCCAGCAGGGCCCCGGACCCCTTGGGGGATACGCAGTATTTT. This sequence encodes CASRAPDPLGDTQYF. This chain uses TRBV2 with TRBJ2-3; D is uncertain. This CDR3 comprises 15 residues. The germline CDR1 and CDR2 sequences are SNHLY and FYNNEI. V lost 6 bases, J lost 6 bases, and 19 bases lay in between.

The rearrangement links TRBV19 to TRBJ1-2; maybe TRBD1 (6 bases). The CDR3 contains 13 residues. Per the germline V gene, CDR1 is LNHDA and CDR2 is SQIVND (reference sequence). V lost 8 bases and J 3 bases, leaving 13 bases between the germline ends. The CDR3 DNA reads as TGTGCCAGTTATGACAGGTACTACTATGGCTACACCTTC. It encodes CASYDRYYYGYTF.

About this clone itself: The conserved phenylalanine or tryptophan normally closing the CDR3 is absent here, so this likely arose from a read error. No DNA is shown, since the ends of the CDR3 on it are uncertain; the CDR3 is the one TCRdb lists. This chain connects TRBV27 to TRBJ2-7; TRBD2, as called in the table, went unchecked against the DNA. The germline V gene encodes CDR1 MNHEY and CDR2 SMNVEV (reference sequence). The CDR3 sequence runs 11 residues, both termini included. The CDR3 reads CASSYTSGSPL.

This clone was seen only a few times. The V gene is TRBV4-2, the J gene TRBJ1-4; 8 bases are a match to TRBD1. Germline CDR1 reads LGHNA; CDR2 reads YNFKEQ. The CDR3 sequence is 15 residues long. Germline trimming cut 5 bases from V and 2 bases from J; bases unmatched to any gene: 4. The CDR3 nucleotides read TGTGCCAGCAGCGTAAACAGGGGGACTAATGAAAAACTGTTTTTT. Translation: CASSVNRGTNEKLFF.

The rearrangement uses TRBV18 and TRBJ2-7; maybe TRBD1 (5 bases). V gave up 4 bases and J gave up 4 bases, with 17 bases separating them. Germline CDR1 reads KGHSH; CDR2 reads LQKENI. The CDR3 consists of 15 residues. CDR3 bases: TGTGCCAGCTCACTAGGGGCGGACCCCTCTTACGAGCAGTACTTC. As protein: CASSLGADPSYEQYF.

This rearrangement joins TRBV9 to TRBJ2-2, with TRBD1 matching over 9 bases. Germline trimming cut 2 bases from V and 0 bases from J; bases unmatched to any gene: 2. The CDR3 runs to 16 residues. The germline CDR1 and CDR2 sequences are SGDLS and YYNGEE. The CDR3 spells CASSVGTGSNTGELFF. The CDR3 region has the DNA TGTGCCAGCAGCGTGGGGACAGGGTCGAACACCGGGGAGCTGTTTTTT. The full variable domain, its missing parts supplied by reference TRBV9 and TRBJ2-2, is DSGVTQTPKHLITATGQRVTLRCSPRSGDLSVYWYQQSLDQGLQFLIQYYNGEERAKGNILERFSAQQFPDLHSELNLSSLELGDSALYFCASSVGTGSNTGELFFGEGSRLTVL.